Reported below is one T cell receptor beta chain. Sequencing was performed with immunoSEQ multiplex PCR; in TCRdb, only in-frame clones are kept and a portion is missing. The sample records 250,000 to 350,000 clones, 90% to 95% being singletons. This entry comes from a study of blood T cell repertoires in COVID-19. Seattle researchers signed up patients amid active infection and tracked them longitudinally. Germline loops: CDR1 SEHNR, CDR2 FQNEAQ (reference sequence). The CDR3 is made up of 15 amino acids. The V end lost 1 base, the J end lost 0 bases, and 10 bases lay between the germline ends. Sample: peripheral blood. This receptor was taken from a woman in her twenties or thirties with COVID-19, enrolled during active disease. This sequence joins TRBV7-9 and TRBJ2-7; D uncertain. CDR3 amino acids: CASSLVVGFSYEQYF. For the CDR3, the DNA is TGTGCCAGCAGCTTAGTTGTGGGCTTCTCCTACGAGCAGTACTTC.